This T cell receptor (beta chain) was sequenced for a study of shared clonotypes between healthy human individuals. Here immunoSEQ multiplex PCR was the method, and the copy in TCRdb shows in-frame clones only, minus some. The table includes roughly 1,500,000 clones, approximately 98% detected once. A remark on this clone: Its antigen is still unknown.

The CDR3 is made up of 14 amino acids. Germline assignment: CDR1 WNHNN and CDR2 SYGVQD (reference sequence). V was shortened by 4 bases and J by 0 bases, with 10 bases between the two germline ends. Findings and limits, study-wide: Sorted-subset sequencing was shown by rarefaction to be incomplete despite large depth. Generation probabilities were higher for clonotypes shared across all four sorted-subset donors than for unshared ones.

The specimen sequenced was naive CD4+ T cells sorted from blood. Noted subset: CD45RA+ positively selected. The genes are TRBV10-1 and TRBJ2-7, with D unresolved. This receptor was obtained from a man aged 30 to 45 in good health. The CDR3 DNA sequence: TGCGCCAGCAGTGCAGACGCAAGCTCCTACGAGCAGTACTTC. This sequence encodes CASSADASSYEQYF.